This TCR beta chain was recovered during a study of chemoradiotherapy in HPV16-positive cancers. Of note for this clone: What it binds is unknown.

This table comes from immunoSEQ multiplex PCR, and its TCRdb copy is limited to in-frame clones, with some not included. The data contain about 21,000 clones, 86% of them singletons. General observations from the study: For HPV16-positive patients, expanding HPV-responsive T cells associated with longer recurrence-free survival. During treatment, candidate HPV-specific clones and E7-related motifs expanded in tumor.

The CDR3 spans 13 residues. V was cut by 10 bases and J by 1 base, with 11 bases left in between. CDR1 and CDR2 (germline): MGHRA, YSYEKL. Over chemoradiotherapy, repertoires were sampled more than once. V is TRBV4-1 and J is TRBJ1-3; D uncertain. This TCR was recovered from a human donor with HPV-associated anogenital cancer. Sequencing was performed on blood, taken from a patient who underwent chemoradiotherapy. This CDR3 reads CATGEGSGNTIYF. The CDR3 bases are TGCGCCACCGGAGAGGGATCTGGAAACACCATATATTTT.